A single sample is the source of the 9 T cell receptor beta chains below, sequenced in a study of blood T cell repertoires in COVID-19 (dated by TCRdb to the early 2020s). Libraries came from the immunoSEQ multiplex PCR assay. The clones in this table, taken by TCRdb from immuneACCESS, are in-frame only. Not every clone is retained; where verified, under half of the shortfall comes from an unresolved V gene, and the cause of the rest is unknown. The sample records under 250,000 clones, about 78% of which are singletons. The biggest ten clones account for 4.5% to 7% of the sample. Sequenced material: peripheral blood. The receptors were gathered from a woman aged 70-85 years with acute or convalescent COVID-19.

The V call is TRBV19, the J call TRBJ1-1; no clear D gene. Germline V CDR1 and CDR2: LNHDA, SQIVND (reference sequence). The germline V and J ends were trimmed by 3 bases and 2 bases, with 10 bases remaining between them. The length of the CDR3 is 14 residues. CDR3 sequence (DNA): TGTGCCAGTAGTATCCCGAGGGAAAACACTGAAGCTTTCTTT. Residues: CASSIPRENTEAFF. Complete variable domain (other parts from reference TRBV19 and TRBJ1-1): DGGITQSPKYLFRKEGQNVTLSCEQNLNHDAMYWYRQDPGQGLRLIYYSQIVNDFQKGDIAEGYSVSREKKESFPLTVTSAQKNPTAFYLCASSIPRENTEAFFGQGTRLTVV.

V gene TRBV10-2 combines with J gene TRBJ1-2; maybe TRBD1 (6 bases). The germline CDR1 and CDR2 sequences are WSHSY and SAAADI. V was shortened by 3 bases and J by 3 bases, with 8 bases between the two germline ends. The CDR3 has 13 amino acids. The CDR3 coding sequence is TGCGCCAGCAGTGATCAGGGGCACTATGGCTACACCTTC. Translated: CASSDQGHYGYTF.

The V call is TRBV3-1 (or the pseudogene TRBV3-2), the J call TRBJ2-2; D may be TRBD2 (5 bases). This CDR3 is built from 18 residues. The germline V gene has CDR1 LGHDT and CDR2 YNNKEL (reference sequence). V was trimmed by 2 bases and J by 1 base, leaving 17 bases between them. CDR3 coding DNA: TGTGCCAGCAGCCAAATAAAAGTGGTGAGGGAGAACACCGGGGAGCTGTTTTTT. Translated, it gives CASSQIKVVRENTGELFF.

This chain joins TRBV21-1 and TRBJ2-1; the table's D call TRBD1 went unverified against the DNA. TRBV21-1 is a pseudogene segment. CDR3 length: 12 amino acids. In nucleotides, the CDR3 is TGTGCCAGCAGAGCAGGGTCGGGTGAGCAGTTCTTC. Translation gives CASRAGSGEQFF.

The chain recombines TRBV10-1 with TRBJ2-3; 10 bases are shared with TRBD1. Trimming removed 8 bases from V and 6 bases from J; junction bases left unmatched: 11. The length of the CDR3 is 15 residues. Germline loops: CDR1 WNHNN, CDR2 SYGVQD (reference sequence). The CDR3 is CASQDPGQGLDTQYF. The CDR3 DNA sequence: TGCGCCAGCCAAGACCCGGGACAGGGGTTGGATACGCAGTATTTT.

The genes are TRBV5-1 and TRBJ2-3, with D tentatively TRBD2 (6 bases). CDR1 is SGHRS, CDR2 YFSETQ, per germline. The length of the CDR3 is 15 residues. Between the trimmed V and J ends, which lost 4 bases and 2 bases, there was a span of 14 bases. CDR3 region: CASSLQSGFTDTQYF. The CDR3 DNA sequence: TGCGCCAGCAGCCTTCAAAGCGGGTTCACAGATACGCAGTATTTT. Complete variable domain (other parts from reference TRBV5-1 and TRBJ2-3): KAGVTQTPRYLIKTRGQQVTLSCSPISGHRSVSWYQQTPGQGLQFLFEYFSETQRNKGNFPGRFSGRQFSNSRSEMNVSTLELGDSALYLCASSLQSGFTDTQYFGPGTRLTVL.

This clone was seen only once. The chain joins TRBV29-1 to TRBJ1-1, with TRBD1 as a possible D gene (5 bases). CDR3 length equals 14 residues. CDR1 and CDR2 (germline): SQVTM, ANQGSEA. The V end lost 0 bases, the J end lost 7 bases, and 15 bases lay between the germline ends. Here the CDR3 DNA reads TGCAGCGTTGAAGAACGGGGCGGGGGTCTTGAAGCTTTCTTT. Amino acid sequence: CSVEERGGGLEAFF.

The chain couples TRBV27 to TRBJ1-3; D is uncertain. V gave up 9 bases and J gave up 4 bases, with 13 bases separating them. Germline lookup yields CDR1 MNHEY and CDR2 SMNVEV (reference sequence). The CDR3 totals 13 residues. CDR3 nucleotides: TGTGCCAGTTTCTCGGGGTACGGAAACACCATATATTTT. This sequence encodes CASFSGYGNTIYF.

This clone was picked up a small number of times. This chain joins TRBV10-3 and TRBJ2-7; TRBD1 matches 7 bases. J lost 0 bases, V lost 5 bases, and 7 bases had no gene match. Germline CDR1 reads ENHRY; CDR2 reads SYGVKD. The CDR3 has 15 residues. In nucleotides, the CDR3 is TGTGCCATCAGTTCTTCGACAGGGCTCTCCTACGAGCAGTACTTC. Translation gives CAISSSTGLSYEQYF.